The clone carrying this T cell receptor (beta chain) has a handful of counts. The antigen is unknown. As the template, RNA transcripts were used to amplify TCR beta CDR3 regions. HTBI-primed RT-PCR formed the first round, and a multiplex PCR formed the second. TCRdb independently ran MiXCR on the multiplex PCR reads; one entry per CDR3 protein. The sample carries about 660,000 distinct CDR3 sequences, just over 40% recorded once. These data are taken from a study of Graves' ophthalmopathy and Graves' hyperthyroidism. The study's findings and limits: With about 87% sensitivity and roughly 80% specificity, a 13-signature model separated ophthalmopathy from stable hyperthyroidism.

The germline V gene has CDR1 SNHLY and CDR2 FYNNEI. V lost 7 bases and J lost 4, with 29 bases in between. This CDR3 is built from 20 residues. The sequence derives from an adult man with Graves' ophthalmopathy. The gene calls are TRBV2 and TRBJ1-6; TRBD1 might be the D (6 bases). Sequencing was done on a sample of peripheral blood. The CDR3 loop is CASKVSVTGLDPAYNSPLHF. In DNA, the CDR3 is TGTGCCAGCAAGGTATCGGTTACAGGGTTGGACCCAGCATATAATTCACCCCTCCACTTT.